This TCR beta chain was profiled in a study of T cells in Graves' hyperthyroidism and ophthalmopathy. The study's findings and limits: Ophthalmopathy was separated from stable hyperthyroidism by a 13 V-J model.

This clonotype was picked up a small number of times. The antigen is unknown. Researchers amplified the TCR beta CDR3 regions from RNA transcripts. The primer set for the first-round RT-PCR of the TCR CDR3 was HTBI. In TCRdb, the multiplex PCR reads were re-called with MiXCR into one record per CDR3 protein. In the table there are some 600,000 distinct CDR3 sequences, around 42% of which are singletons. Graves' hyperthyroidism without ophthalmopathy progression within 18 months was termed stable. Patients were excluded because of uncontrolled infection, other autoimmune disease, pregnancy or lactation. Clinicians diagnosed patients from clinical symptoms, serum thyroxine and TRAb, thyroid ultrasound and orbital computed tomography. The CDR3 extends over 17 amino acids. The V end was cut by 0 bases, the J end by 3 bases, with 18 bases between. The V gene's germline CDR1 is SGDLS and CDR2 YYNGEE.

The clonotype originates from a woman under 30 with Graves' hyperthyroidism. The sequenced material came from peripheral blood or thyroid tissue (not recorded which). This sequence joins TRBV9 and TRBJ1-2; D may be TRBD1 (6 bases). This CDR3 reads CASSVGTANRGDYGYTF. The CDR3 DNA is TGTGCCAGCAGCGTAGGGACAGCTAATAGGGGAGACTATGGCTACACCTTC.